A selection of T cell receptor beta chains follows, all from one sample in a study of glioma-infiltrating T cells. TCRdb redid the calling of the multiplex PCR reads with MiXCR, one entry per CDR3 protein. The table has tens of thousands of distinct CDR3 sequences, roughly 39% seen once; the top ten hold 35% to 45%. The sequencing sample was made of glioma tissue, nonneoplastic brain tissue, or PBMCs (not recorded which). These receptors were taken from a human donor with low-grade glioma or glioblastoma, undergoing nonglioma brain surgery, or in good health (not recorded which). The CDR3 runs from the conserved cysteine through the conserved F or W. A D gene is named only where the DNA matches it firmly. Some rows mark clone size as missing; the rest say once, few, many or name a class of expanded clone.

cdr3_aa cdr3_nt clone_size j_call v_call d_call
CASSLDWGRGTEAFF TGCGCCAGCAGCTTGGATTGGGGAAGGGGCACTGAAGCTTTCTTT many TRBJ1-1 TRBV5-1 -
CASSPSQGTSDTQYF TGTGCCAGCTCACCATCACAGGGGACCTCAGATACGCAGTATTTT many TRBJ2-3 TRBV18 TRBD1
CASSEGVRAQPQHF TGTGCCAGCAGCGAGGGGGTGAGAGCTCAGCCCCAGCATTTT many TRBJ1-5 TRBV2 -
CASSVPVLSISYNSPLHF TGTGCCAGCAGCGTCCCAGTACTTTCGATCTCCTATAATTCACCCCTCCACTTT - TRBJ1-6 TRBV13 -
CASSEARGGGGSYGYTF TGTGCCAGCAGTGAAGCGAGGGGGGGGGGCGGTTCCTATGGCTACACCTTC many TRBJ1-2 TRBV2 -
CASSSRRGWDTEAFF TGTGCCAGCAGCTCACGAAGGGGGTGGGACACTGAAGCTTTCTTT many TRBJ1-1 TRBV7-6 -
CSVVTSVNEQFF TGCAGCGTAGTGACTAGCGTCAATGAGCAGTTCTTC many TRBJ2-1 TRBV29-1 TRBD2
CAIMTGLGGSPLHF TGTGCCATCATGACAGGGTTAGGAGGTTCACCCCTCCACTTT many TRBJ1-6 TRBV10-3 TRBD1
CASSSPTLSSYEQYF TGTGCCAGCAGCTCGCCGACGCTGAGCTCCTACGAGCAGTACTTC many TRBJ2-7 TRBV7-8 -
CASSNTGIGEQYF TGTGCCAGCAGTAATACAGGGATTGGGGAGCAGTACTTC many TRBJ2-7 TRBV7-2 -
CASSPGIRGCTF TGTGCTAGCAGTCCAGGGATCCGCGGCTGCACCTTC - TRBJ1-2 TRBV28 -
CSVELTGGSSYEQYF TGCAGCGTTGAGCTGACAGGGGGAAGCTCCTACGAGCAGTACTTC many TRBJ2-7 TRBV29-1 TRBD1
CSAGTGDYEQYF TGCAGCGCCGGGACAGGGGATTACGAGCAGTACTTC many TRBJ2-7 TRBV29-1 TRBD1
CASMGGGDSYNEQFF TGCGCCAGCATGGGGGGCGGCGACTCCTACAATGAGCAGTTCTTC many TRBJ2-1 TRBV10-2 -
CATSKEGGYNEQFF TGTGCCACCAGCAAGGAGGGAGGATACAATGAGCAGTTCTTC - TRBJ2-1 TRBV15 -
CSAREAGGANTGEQYF TGCAGTGCTAGAGAAGCGGGGGGCGCGAACACCGGGGAGCAGTACTTC - TRBJ2-7 TRBV20-1 TRBD2
CASSSRGYSGANVLTF TGTGCCAGCAGCTCCAGAGGGTACTCTGGGGCCAACGTCCTGACTTTC many TRBJ2-6 TRBV6-2/TRBV6-3 -
CASSFTGGTDTQYF TGTGCCAGCAGTTTTACCGGGGGCACAGATACGCAGTATTTT many TRBJ2-3 TRBV27 -
CASSLASFGTSIAGELFF TGTGCCAGCAGCTTAGCTTCTTTCGGGACTAGCATCGCCGGGGAGCTGTTTTTT many TRBJ2-2 TRBV7-2 TRBD2